The 18 T cell receptor beta chains below all came from one sample that was sequenced in a study of regulatory T cells in long-lasting Graves disease. The time point is: persistent/refractory GD, antithyroid drugs over 5 years with positive TRAb. With RNA extracted from PBMCs as input, the TCR library was made. Building of the TCR beta libraries involved iRepertoire HTBI primers and Arm-PCR of CDR3 regions. TCRdb passed the multiplex PCR reads through MiXCR, listing each CDR3 protein once. The repertoire holds about 470,000 distinct CDR3 sequences, under 25% seen once, with over 7.5% in the top ten. Specimen: peripheral blood mononuclear cells (PBMCs), collected when the disease was refractory, from a patient treated with antithyroid drugs. The origin of the receptors is a female donor with Graves disease.

This clonotype occurred once. This chain connects TRBV28 to TRBJ2-1; D is tentatively TRBD1 or TRBD2 (6 bases each). V was shortened by 6 bases and J by 3 bases, with 15 bases between the two germline ends. Germline values: CDR1 MDHEN, CDR2 SYDVKM. The CDR3 covers 15 residues. CDR3 sequence reads: CASSDVGGYYNEQFF. CDR3 nucleotides: TGTGCCAGCAGCGACGTCGGGGGCTACTACAATGAGCAGTTCTTC.

This clonotype has a count of ten or more. The chain links TRBV18 to TRBJ1-1; TRBD1 matches at 10 bases. The germline V gene has CDR1 KGHSH and CDR2 LQKENI. V was clipped by 3 bases and J by 7 bases; unmatched bases: 2. The CDR3 contains 13 residues. CDR3 DNA: TGTGCCAGCTCACCGGGACAGGGGAATGAAGCTTTCTTT. As protein: CASSPGQGNEAFF.

This clonotype was seen only a few times. The rearrangement uses TRBV7-6 and TRBJ2-5, with a weak D call TRBD1 (6 bases). CDR1 SGHVS and CDR2 FNYEAQ come from the germline V gene. The CDR3 consists of 16 residues. Trimming shortened V by 4 bases and J by 2 bases, and 17 bases separated the two germline ends. The CDR3 reads CASSSLVFGQQETQYF. The CDR3 DNA sequence: TGTGCCAGCAGCTCCCTAGTTTTCGGACAGCAAGAGACCCAGTACTTC.

This clonotype appeared a few times. The J gene is TRBJ1-2, the V gene TRBV4-2, with D tentatively TRBD1 (5 bases). Looked up from germline, CDR1 is LGHNA and CDR2 is YNFKEQ. This CDR3 comprises 13 residues. Trimming stripped 1 base from V and 6 bases from J, with 9 bases between. The DNA for the CDR3 is TGTGCCAGCAGCCAAGTCCCCAGGGATGGCTACACCTTC. It codes for CASSQVPRDGYTF.

This clonotype was picked up many times. The V gene is TRBV2, the J gene TRBJ1-6, with 7 bases that match TRBD1. Germline trimming cut 6 bases from V and 0 bases from J; bases unmatched to any gene: 11. Per the germline V gene, CDR1 is SNHLY and CDR2 is FYNNEI. The CDR3 is 18 residues long. This chain's CDR3 is CASSLGQVMSSYNSPLHF. The CDR3 coding sequence is TGTGCCAGCAGCCTTGGACAGGTCATGAGCTCCTATAATTCACCCCTCCACTTT. The full variable domain, in which reference TRBV2 and TRBJ1-6 provide the parts outside the CDR3, is EPEVTQTPSHQVTQMGQEVILRCVPISNHLYFYWYRQILGQKVEFLVSFYNNEISEKSEIFDDQFSVERPDGSNFTLKIRSTKLEDSAMYFCASSLGQVMSSYNSPLHFGNGTRLTVT.

Turning to this clonotype: With a much larger clone just one base away, this may be a read error. The chain recombines TRBV13 with TRBJ2-1, with no clear D. Germline V lookup: CDR1 PRHDT, CDR2 FYEKMQ (reference sequence). The CDR3 sequence is 11 residues long. CDR3: CASSLDNEQLF. DNA for the CDR3: TGTGCCAGCAGCTTAGACAATGAGCAGCTCTTC.

This clonotype was recorded at least ten times. This chain joins TRBV12-3 or TRBV12-4 and TRBJ2-2, with TRBD2 matching 8 bases. V shed 1 base and J 4 bases; nucleotides not matched to a gene: 2. The CDR3 is 15 amino acids. The CDR3 DNA sequence: TGTGCCAGCAGTTTAGACGGGAGGGGCACCGGGGAGCTGTTTTTT. As protein: CASSLDGRGTGELFF.

This clonotype was observed a few times. V usage is TRBV7-2 and J usage is TRBJ1-6; TRBD1 matches at 7 bases. CDR1 and CDR2 (germline): SGHTA, FQGNSA. This CDR3 has 16 residues. With V trimmed by 6 bases and J by 10 bases, 15 bases remained unmatched. The CDR3 spells CASSKLATGVESPLHF. DNA for the CDR3: TGTGCCAGCAGTAAGCTGGCAACAGGGGTAGAGTCACCCCTCCACTTT.

The table lists this clonotype with many counts. The chain couples TRBV6-9 to TRBJ1-5; D remains ambiguous. The germline V gene has CDR1 MNHGY and CDR2 SVAAGI. V lost 3 bases to trimming and J lost 7 bases, with 19 bases between them. The CDR3 runs 16 residues. The chain's CDR3 is CASSYSGGFPRQPQHF. CDR3 in DNA: TGTGCCAGCAGTTACTCCGGAGGGTTCCCCAGACAGCCCCAGCATTTT.

This clonotype was detected ten times or more. This chain uses TRBV20-1 with TRBJ1-1, with D possibly being TRBD1 (5 bases). CDR1 is DFQATT, CDR2 SNEGSKA, per germline (reference sequence). Between the trimmed V and J ends, which lost 0 bases and 0 bases, there was a span of 17 bases. The CDR3 covers 17 residues. CDR3 sequence (DNA): TGCAGTGCTAGAGATTGGACGACAGTAGGGATGAACACTGAAGCTTTCTTT. Translated: CSARDWTTVGMNTEAFF.

This clonotype was seen only a few times. The chain couples TRBV5-1 to TRBJ1-1; 7 nucleotides match TRBD1. The germline V gene encodes CDR1 SGHRS and CDR2 YFSETQ. After removal of 0 bases from V and 6 bases from J, the junction contained 5 bases not matched to a gene. The CDR3 loop spans 14 amino acids. The chain's CDR3 is CASSLAGQFAEAFF. CDR3 nucleotides: TGCGCCAGCAGCTTGGCGGGACAGTTTGCTGAAGCTTTCTTT.

In this sample, this clonotype turned up a few times. The rearrangement uses TRBV12-5 and TRBJ2-7; D not certain. The germline gives CDR1 LGHNT, CDR2 FRNRAP. V lost 1 base to trimming and J lost 6 bases, with 7 bases between them. This CDR3 has 12 residues. The DNA for the CDR3 is TGTGCTAGTGGTTTGGGGGTCGGCGAGCAGTACTTC. Translated: CASGLGVGEQYF.

In this sample, this clonotype turned up many times. The chain couples TRBV3-1 to TRBJ2-5; 8 bases match TRBD1. V trimming: 0 bases; J trimming: 3 bases; junction bases outside the gene matches: 6. Germline lookup yields CDR1 LGHDT and CDR2 YNNKEL (reference sequence). The CDR3 runs 16 residues. The CDR3 bases are TGTGCCAGCAGCCAAGAGACAGGGGTCATGGAAGAGACCCAGTACTTC. The encoded protein is CASSQETGVMEETQYF.

There are a few counts of this clonotype. At one end the junction does not follow the germline gene, possibly because of a read error. This chain connects TRBV28 to TRBJ2-2, with 9 bases matching TRBD2. This CDR3 has 13 amino acids. Germline lookup yields CDR1 MDHEN and CDR2 SYDVKM. The CDR3 DNA reads TGTGCCAGCAGTTTACAGGGTAGCGGGGGGCTGTTTTTT. Its protein is CASSLQGSGGLFF.

A note on this clonotype: At one end the junction does not follow the germline gene, possibly because of a read error. The V call is TRBV7-3, the J call TRBJ2-5; TRBD1 agrees at 7 bases. CDR3 length: 14 residues. CDR1 and CDR2 from the germline V gene are SGHTA and FQGTGA. CDR3 protein: CASSVTGTEETQYF. CDR3 sequence (DNA): TGTGCCAGCAGCGTAACCGGGACAGAAGAGACCCAGTACTTC.

Concerning this clonotype: A much bigger clone sits one base away, suggesting this may be a read error. The V and J genes are TRBV7-8 and TRBJ2-7; 16 nucleotides align to TRBD2. Germline trimming cut 3 bases from V and 7 bases from J; bases unmatched to any gene: 12. Germline CDR1 and CDR2: SGHVS and FQNEAQ. The CDR3 spans 18 residues. The CDR3 here is CASSLSDPSGLAGGEQYF. The CDR3 DNA sequence: TGTGCCAGCAGCTTGTCCGACCCCTCGGGACTAGCGGGAGGGGAGCAGTACTTC.

Points on this clonotype: A single base separates this from a much larger clone, so it may be a read error. The V gene is TRBV27, the J gene TRBJ2-7; D is uncertain. The CDR3 totals 16 residues. The V gene's germline CDR1 is MNHEY and CDR2 SMNVEV (reference sequence). The CDR3 coding sequence is TGTGTCAGCAGCAATTCCGGGCAGGAACAACTCCTCGAGCAGTACTTC. It yields the protein CVSSNSGQEQLLEQYF.

This clonotype was seen many times. The chain joins TRBV25-1 to TRBJ2-7; 12 bases line up with TRBD2. Trimming removed 6 bases from V and 6 bases from J; junction bases left unmatched: 15. The CDR3 contains 17 residues. Germline V gene lookup returns CDR1 MGHDK and CDR2 SYGVNS. CDR3 coding DNA: TGTGCCAGCAGGAGACTTTACTCGACTAGCGGGAGACCCGAGCAGTACTTC. As protein: CASRRLYSTSGRPEQYF.